This is a list of T cell receptor beta chains from one sample in a study of technical replicates of blood from a few donors. Generated by immunoSEQ multiplex PCR, the TCRdb table keeps only in-frame clones and is missing some. Of tens of thousands of clones listed, about 95% are singletons. Sequenced input: T cells isolated from PBMCs. These receptor sequences come from a human donor in good health. Both conserved end residues are part of each CDR3. The D gene is left open where the match is weak. Size values are once, few and many counts, or a class for expanded clones, and some rows have none.

>.|TRBV7-8|TRBD1|TRBJ2-7
CASSLVTGPYEQYF
TGTGCCAGCAGCTTAGTGACAGGGCCCTACGAGCAGTACTTC
>.|TRBV9|.|TRBJ1-1
CASSPEGVNTEAFF
TGTGCCAGCAGCCCCGAGGGGGTGAACACTGAAGCTTTCTTT
>.|TRBV29-1|TRBD1|TRBJ1-2
CSVSKGQGANYGYTF
TGCAGCGTGTCCAAGGGACAGGGTGCCAACTATGGCTACACCTTC
>.|TRBV27|.|TRBJ1-1
CASSHQPTMNTEAFF
TGTGCCAGCAGTCACCAGCCGACAATGAACACTGAAGCTTTCTTT
>.|TRBV19|.|TRBJ1-5
CASSIAGDQPQHF
TGTGCCAGTAGTATCGCGGGGGACCAGCCCCAGCATTTT
>.|TRBV19|.|TRBJ2-7
CASSPGTTYEQYF
TGTGCCAGTAGCCCTGGGACAACCTACGAGCAGTACTTC
>.|TRBV7-9|TRBD2|TRBJ2-7
CASSPVGTSRITYEQYF
TGTGCCAGCAGCCCCGTCGGGACTAGCCGGATCACCTACGAGCAGTACTTC
>.|TRBV2|.|TRBJ2-7
CASSENTDSSYEQYF
TGTGCCAGCAGTGAAAACACGGACAGCTCCTACGAGCAGTACTTC
>.|TRBV5-4|.|TRBJ1-2
CASSLAQSNYGYTF
TGTGCCAGCAGCTTGGCCCAGTCAAACTATGGCTACACCTTC
>.|TRBV5-8|.|TRBJ2-5
CASHGDTGVETQYF
TGTGCCAGCCATGGGGATACGGGAGTGGAGACCCAGTACTTC
>.|TRBV27|.|TRBJ2-3
CASSLGSSDTQYF
TGTGCCAGCAGTTTAGGTAGCTCAGATACGCAGTATTTT
>.|TRBV19|.|TRBJ2-3
CASSILQGSTDTQYF
TGTGCCAGTAGTATTCTGCAGGGAAGCACAGATACGCAGTATTTT
>once|TRBV4-1|.|TRBJ1-2
CASSQFVYSNYGYTF
TGCGCCAGCAGCCAATTTGTTTATTCTAACTATGGCTACACCTTC
>.|TRBV6-1|TRBD1|TRBJ2-7
CASIRTGVSYEQYF
TGTGCCAGCATTAGGACAGGGGTCTCCTACGAGCAGTACTTC
>.|TRBV30|.|TRBJ2-5
CAWSEIGNQETQYF
TGTGCCTGGAGTGAGATCGGGAACCAAGAGACCCAGTACTTC
>few|TRBV27|.|TRBJ2-7
CASSISLSYEQYF
TGTGCCAGCAGTATTAGCCTCTCCTACGAGCAGTACTTC
>.|TRBV19|TRBD2|TRBJ2-5
CASSISTSGIQETQYF
TGTGCCAGTAGTATCTCGACTAGCGGAATTCAAGAGACCCAGTACTTC
>.|TRBV7-6|TRBD1|TRBJ2-1
CASSPQGWDEQFF
TGTGCCAGCAGCCCACAGGGGTGGGATGAGCAGTTCTTC
>.|TRBV6-1|.|TRBJ1-1
CASSETHLISSTEAFF
TGTGCCAGCAGTGAAACGCACCTTATCTCGAGCACTGAAGCTTTCTTT
>.|TRBV19|TRBD2|TRBJ2-1
CASSTPGLENEQFF
TGTGCCAGTAGTACACCGGGACTAGAGAATGAGCAGTTCTTC
>.|TRBV28|.|TRBJ2-7
CASSFGGAGYEQYF
TGTGCCAGCAGTTTTGGAGGGGCGGGCTACGAGCAGTACTTC
>.|TRBV29-1|.|TRBJ1-1
CSVVISEAFF
TGCAGCGTTGTAATTTCTGAAGCTTTCTTT
>.|TRBV5-6|.|TRBJ2-6
CASSLGSSGANVLTF
TGTGCCAGCAGCCTGGGCAGCTCTGGGGCCAACGTCCTGACTTTC
>.|TRBV5-4|TRBD2|TRBJ2-3
CASSSKKGLPTDTQYF
TGTGCCAGCAGCTCTAAGAAGGGACTACCCACAGATACGCAGTATTTT
>.|TRBV18|.|TRBJ1-3
CASSPLGQSGNTIYF
TGTGCCAGCTCACCTCTAGGACAGTCCGGAAACACCATATATTTT
>.|TRBV5-1|TRBD2|TRBJ2-1
CASSLGHSSGNYNEQFF
TGCGCCAGCAGCTTGGGGCACTCTAGCGGGAACTACAATGAGCAGTTCTTC
>.|TRBV30|TRBD2|TRBJ2-2
CAWSVAGATTGELFF
TGTGCCTGGAGTGTAGCGGGAGCAACCACCGGGGAGCTGTTTTTT
>.|TRBV30|.|TRBJ2-1
CALMTKIPLSSYNEQFF
TGTGCCTTGATGACTAAAATTCCTCTTAGCTCCTACAATGAGCAGTTCTTC
>.|TRBV2|TRBD1|TRBJ2-2
CAGDREGTGELFF
TGTGCCGGGGACAGGGAAGGAACCGGGGAGCTGTTTTTT